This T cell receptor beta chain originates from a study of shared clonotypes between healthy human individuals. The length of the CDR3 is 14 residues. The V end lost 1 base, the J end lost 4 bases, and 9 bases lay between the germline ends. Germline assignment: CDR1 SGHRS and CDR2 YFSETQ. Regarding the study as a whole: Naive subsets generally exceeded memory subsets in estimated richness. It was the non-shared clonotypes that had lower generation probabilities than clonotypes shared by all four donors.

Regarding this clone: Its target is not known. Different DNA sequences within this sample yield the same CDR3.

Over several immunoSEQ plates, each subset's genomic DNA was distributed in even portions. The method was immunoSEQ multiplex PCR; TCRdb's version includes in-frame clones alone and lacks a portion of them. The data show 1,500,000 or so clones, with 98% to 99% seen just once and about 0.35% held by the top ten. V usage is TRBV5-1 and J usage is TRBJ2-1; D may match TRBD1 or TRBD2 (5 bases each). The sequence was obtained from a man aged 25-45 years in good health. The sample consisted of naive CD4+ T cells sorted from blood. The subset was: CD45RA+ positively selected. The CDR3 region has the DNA TGCGCCAGCAGCTTGACGGGACGGTACAATGAGCAGTTCTTC. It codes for CASSLTGRYNEQFF.